A single sample is the source of the 27 T cell receptor beta chains below, sequenced in a study of blood T cell repertoires in COVID-19. Sequenced by immunoSEQ multiplex PCR; TCRdb stores in-frame clones only, minus some. Here the sample spans tens of thousands of clones, approximately 91% being singletons. Specimen: peripheral blood. These receptors all come from a human donor with active COVID-19. The donor label of this sample is uncertain.

V gene TRBV6-2 or TRBV6-3 combines with J gene TRBJ2-7; TRBD1 agrees at 8 bases. This CDR3 has 14 residues. Germline lookup yields CDR1 MNHEY and CDR2 SVGEGT. The trim removed 4 bases at V and 3 bases at J, leaving 5 bases unmatched. The CDR3 region is CASSLGTGGYEQYF. In nucleotides, the CDR3 is TGTGCCAGCAGTTTAGGGACAGGAGGCTACGAGCAGTACTTC.

The count of this clone is one. This chain connects TRBV9 to TRBJ2-2; 8 nucleotides align to TRBD1. With 4 bases clipped from V and 0 bases from J, the junction kept 8 bases outside the gene matches. This CDR3 spans 17 amino acids. Germline-derived CDR1 and CDR2 are SGDLS and YYNGEE. This CDR3 reads CASSLSHRGTNTGELFF. DNA of the CDR3: TGTGCCAGCAGCCTAAGCCACAGGGGGACGAACACCGGGGAGCTGTTTTTT.

The CDR3 region is CASSQEKRFTETQYF. DNA of the CDR3: TGTGCCAGCAGCCAAGAAAAGCGTTTTACGGAGACCCAGTACTTC. The J gene is TRBJ2-5, the V gene TRBV4-2; unclear D gene. Trimming left V 0 bases short and J 5 bases short, with 13 bases between. Germline V gives CDR1 LGHNA, CDR2 YNFKEQ. The CDR3 totals 15 residues.

The chain uses TRBV7-9 and TRBJ2-7, with D possibly TRBD2 on 5 matching bases. This CDR3 region has 15 residues. The V end lost 3 bases, the J end lost 0 bases, and 12 bases lay between the germline ends. Per the germline V gene, CDR1 is SEHNR and CDR2 is FQNEAQ (reference sequence). DNA of the CDR3: TGTGCCAGCAGCTTGGGGATTGCGGGCTCCTACGAGCAGTACTTC. Residues: CASSLGIAGSYEQYF.

V is TRBV6-4 and J is TRBJ2-1; 9 bases are shared with TRBD2. CDR3 length: 14 amino acids. CDR1 and CDR2 (germline): MRHNA, SNTAGT. J was trimmed by 8 bases and V by 9 bases; bases with no gene match: 11. The CDR3 nucleotides read TGTGCCAGTAAATATAGCGGGAGTTCGGATGAGCAGTTCTTC. As protein: CASKYSGSSDEQFF.

The chain links TRBV27 to TRBJ2-7; 10 bases are a match to TRBD2. This CDR3 spans 16 amino acids. Germline V gives CDR1 MNHEY, CDR2 SMNVEV (reference sequence). V gave up 0 bases and J gave up 2 bases; unmatched junction bases: 4. The CDR3 DNA reads as TGTGCCAGCAGTTTATCGGGTCTAGCGGGAGCCTACGAGCAGTACTTC. Its translation: CASSLSGLAGAYEQYF.

The V gene is TRBV24-1, the J gene TRBJ2-2, with D unclear. The germline V and J ends were trimmed by 0 bases and 2 bases, with 6 bases remaining between them. Germline loops: CDR1 KGHDR, CDR2 SFDVKD. CDR3 length: 15 residues. The CDR3 here is CATSDLTRNTGELFF. Written as DNA, the CDR3 is TGTGCCACCAGTGATTTGACTCGAAACACCGGGGAGCTGTTTTTT.

The chain joins TRBV7-9 to TRBJ2-3; D gene unclear. Trimming took 10 bases from V and 3 from J, leaving 11 bases between them. This CDR3 region has 12 residues. The V gene's germline CDR1 is SEHNR and CDR2 FQNEAQ (reference sequence). The CDR3 region is CATIYLTDTQYF. DNA of the CDR3: TGTGCCACCATCTACCTGACAGATACGCAGTATTTT.

The chain uses TRBV7-2 and TRBJ2-1; 8 positions match TRBD1. Germline V gene data show CDR1 as SGHTA and CDR2 as FQGNSA. The ends lost 1 base at V and 3 bases at J; junction bases unmatched: 5. The CDR3 totals 16 residues. CDR3: CASSLGGTGHYNEQFF. The CDR3 DNA sequence: TGTGCCAGCAGCTTAGGTGGGACAGGTCACTACAATGAGCAGTTCTTC. The complete variable domain, with remaining parts taken from reference TRBV7-2 and TRBJ2-1, reads GAGVSQSPSNKVTEKGKDVELRCDPISGHTALYWYRQSLGQGLEFLIYFQGNSAPDKSGLPSDRFSAERTGGSVSTLTIQRTQQEDSAVYLCASSLGGTGHYNEQFFGPGTRLTVL.

This chain uses TRBV5-1 with TRBJ1-5; 9 bases are a match to TRBD1. V shed 4 bases and J 5 bases; nucleotides not matched to a gene: 7. The germline gives CDR1 SGHRS, CDR2 YFSETQ. CDR3 length: 15 residues. Written as DNA, the CDR3 is TGCGCCAGCAGCACTGGGGACAGGGAAGATCAGCCCCAGCATTTT. It specifies CASSTGDREDQPQHF. Full variable domain (remainder filled in from reference TRBV5-1 and TRBJ1-5): KAGVTQTPRYLIKTRGQQVTLSCSPISGHRSVSWYQQTPGQGLQFLFEYFSETQRNKGNFPGRFSGRQFSNSRSEMNVSTLELGDSALYLCASSTGDREDQPQHFGDGTRLSIL.

The chain joins TRBV4-3 to TRBJ2-5, with 9 bases fitting TRBD1. The CDR3 has 14 residues. Germline CDR1 is LGHNA and CDR2 is YSLEER. Trimming cost V 5 bases and J 5 bases; bases outside gene matches: 6. Written as DNA, the CDR3 is TGCGCCAGCAGCAACAACAGGGGGCTGGAGACCCAGTACTTC. Translating gives CASSNNRGLETQYF.

The chain has TRBV7-9 and TRBJ1-5; the match to TRBD1 covers 10 bases. In germline, CDR1 is SEHNR, CDR2 FQNEAQ (reference sequence). The V segment lost 5 bases and the J segment 5 bases; nucleotides outside the gene matches: 12. CDR3 length equals 17 residues. The CDR3 loop reads CASSPGWAGTGDQPQHF. CDR3 in DNA: TGTGCCAGCAGCCCTGGGTGGGCCGGGACAGGGGATCAGCCCCAGCATTTT.

This clone was recorded only once. The rearrangement joins TRBV7-2 to TRBJ1-1; the D is unclear. This CDR3 is 14 amino acids long. Germline loops: CDR1 SGHTA, CDR2 FQGNSA. Trimming left V 1 base short and J 0 bases short, with 6 bases between. The CDR3 is CASSLGTLNTEAFF. The CDR3, as DNA: TGTGCCAGCAGCTTAGGCACACTGAACACTGAAGCTTTCTTT.

The chain carries TRBV9 and TRBJ2-1; possible D gene TRBD2, 6 bases. CDR1 is SGDLS, CDR2 YYNGEE, per germline. The CDR3 has 15 residues. Deletions cut 0 bases from V and 3 bases from J, with 10 bases between. This chain's CDR3 is CASSVGDSGYNEQFF. DNA for the CDR3: TGTGCCAGCAGCGTAGGAGATAGCGGCTACAATGAGCAGTTCTTC.

This clone showed up just once. The genes are TRBV5-1 and TRBJ1-6; D is uncertain. This CDR3 is built from 15 residues. The germline gives CDR1 SGHRS, CDR2 YFSETQ. Between the trimmed V and J ends, which lost 2 bases and 6 bases, there was a span of 12 bases. The CDR3 protein is CASSFNREINSPLHF. The CDR3 bases are TGCGCCAGCAGCTTCAACCGGGAGATTAATTCACCCCTCCACTTT.

The rearrangement links TRBV19 to TRBJ2-7, with 7 bases lining up with TRBD2. This CDR3 contains 13 residues. V gave up 9 bases and J gave up 0 bases; unmatched junction bases: 5. From germline, CDR1 is LNHDA and CDR2 SQIVND (reference sequence). CDR3 region: CARRGGSSYEQYF. The DNA for the CDR3 is TGTGCCAGGAGGGGAGGGAGCTCCTACGAGCAGTACTTC.

The chain combines TRBV27 with TRBJ2-1; D call uncertain. Trimming took 3 bases from V and 7 from J, leaving 10 bases between them. The CDR3 totals 13 residues. In germline, CDR1 is MNHEY, CDR2 SMNVEV (reference sequence). CDR3 in DNA: TGTGCCAGCAGTTTGGTCTACCTTAATGAGCAGTTCTTC. Protein product: CASSLVYLNEQFF.

This chain connects TRBV11-3 to TRBJ2-7; tentatively, D is TRBD1 (5 bases). This CDR3 contains 13 residues. Between the trimmed V and J ends, which lost 4 bases and 0 bases, there was a span of 7 bases. Germline CDR1 and CDR2: SGHNT and YENEEA. Written as DNA, the CDR3 is TGTGCCAGCAGCTCGACAGTCTCCTACGAGCAGTACTTC. It codes for CASSSTVSYEQYF. Together with reference TRBV11-3 and TRBJ2-7, the CDR3 gives the full variable domain: EAGVVQSPRYKIIEKKQPVAFWCNPISGHNTLYWYLQNLGQGPELLIRYENEEAVDDSQLPKDRFSAERLKGVDSTLKIQPAELGDSAVYLCASSSTVSYEQYFGPGTRLTVT.

This clone appeared a few times. This chain uses TRBV28 with TRBJ2-3; the D is unclear. This CDR3 is 11 amino acids long. V shed 5 bases and J shed 9 bases, with 9 bases lying between them. Germline V gives CDR1 MDHEN, CDR2 SYDVKM. CDR3 nucleotides: TGTGCCAGCAGTCACACGCAGACGCAGTATTTT. This encodes CASSHTQTQYF.

The chain uses TRBV2 and TRBJ2-7; maybe TRBD1 (6 bases). V was cut by 7 bases and J by 5 bases, with 18 bases left in between. Germline V gene lookup returns CDR1 SNHLY and CDR2 FYNNEI. This CDR3 spans 14 amino acids. The CDR3 bases are TGTGCCAGCATACGCATTGTACAGGGTGACGAGCAGTACTTC. It yields the protein CASIRIVQGDEQYF.

The chain couples TRBV5-1 to TRBJ2-3; D is possibly TRBD1 (5 bases). Per germline, CDR1 SGHRS and CDR2 YFSETQ. The CDR3 runs 14 residues. The V end lost 0 bases, the J end lost 4 bases, and 9 bases lay between the germline ends. The CDR3 spells CASSLGQGSDTQYF. For the CDR3, the DNA is TGCGCCAGCAGCTTGGGTCAGGGATCAGATACGCAGTATTTT. Together with reference TRBV5-1 and TRBJ2-3, the CDR3 gives the full variable domain: KAGVTQTPRYLIKTRGQQVTLSCSPISGHRSVSWYQQTPGQGLQFLFEYFSETQRNKGNFPGRFSGRQFSNSRSEMNVSTLELGDSALYLCASSLGQGSDTQYFGPGTRLTVL.

This chain connects TRBV24-1 to TRBJ2-1; D unclear. The germline V gene has CDR1 KGHDR and CDR2 SFDVKD. Trimming stripped 3 bases from V and 7 bases from J, with 15 bases between. CDR3 size: 15 residues. Written as DNA, the CDR3 is TGTGCCACCAGTGATCCACGAGGTGCTGGGAATGAGCAGTTCTTC. Amino acid sequence: CATSDPRGAGNEQFF.

V gene TRBV12-3 or TRBV12-4 combines with J gene TRBJ1-1; D is possibly TRBD1 (5 bases). Trimming cost V 2 bases and J 2 bases, with 6 bases left between them. There are 13 residues in the CDR3. Written as DNA, the CDR3 is TGTGCCAGCAGTTTACAGGGAAACACTGAAGCTTTCTTT. It translates to CASSLQGNTEAFF.

This clone was picked up one time. This sequence joins TRBV7-2 and TRBJ1-5; 11 positions agree with TRBD1. Germline values: CDR1 SGHTA, CDR2 FQGNSA. The CDR3 has 14 amino acids. V lost 5 bases, J lost 7 bases, and 4 bases stayed unmatched. The CDR3 DNA sequence: TGTGCCAGCAGCCCAGGGACAGGGGGACAGCCCCAGCATTTT. This sequence encodes CASSPGTGGQPQHF.

V and J are TRBV6-2 or TRBV6-3 and TRBJ1-5; 7 positions match TRBD1. J gave up 0 bases and V 6 bases, and 5 bases lay outside the gene matches. Germline V gene data show CDR1 as MNHEY and CDR2 as SVGEGT. This CDR3 region has 15 residues. The CDR3 coding sequence is TGTGCCAGCAGCCGACAGGGTTATAGCAATCAGCCCCAGCATTTT. Its translation is CASSRQGYSNQPQHF.

V usage is TRBV7-2 and J usage is TRBJ1-2; TRBD1 matches 9 bases. Per germline, CDR1 SGHTA and CDR2 FQGNSA. The CDR3 loop spans 13 amino acids. With 6 bases clipped from V and 6 bases from J, the junction kept 5 bases outside the gene matches. The CDR3 is CASSRDREHGYTF. The CDR3 DNA reads TGTGCCAGCAGTCGGGACAGGGAGCATGGCTACACCTTC.

The chain is built from TRBV2 and TRBJ2-2; a weak D match, TRBD2 (6 bases). This CDR3 region has 14 residues. Germline V lookup: CDR1 SNHLY, CDR2 FYNNEI. V was trimmed by 7 bases and J by 7 bases, leaving 16 bases between them. The CDR3 DNA sequence: TGTGCCAGCATCAGGAGGGAGATTGGCGGGGAGCTGTTTTTT. Translated, it gives CASIRREIGGELFF.